This T cell receptor (beta chain) appears in the sequencing data of a study of graft-versus-host responses after intestinal transplantation. Study at large: Anti-thymocyte globulin was used for induction in all recipients, who then took tacrolimus and steroids for approximately 3 years. Broader study findings: Patients with graft-donor T cell macrochimerism had high graft-versus-host to host-versus-graft clonal ratios in allografts. Recipient marrow showed GvH clones, some seen first in ileum or blood. Early after transplant, HvG clones declined as circulating GvH clones peaked.

The CDR3 sequence is 15 residues long. V lost 0 bases to trimming and J lost 2 bases, with 7 bases between them. The germline V gene encodes CDR1 LNHNV and CDR2 YYDKDF (reference sequence). Generated by immunoSEQ multiplex PCR, the TCRdb table keeps only in-frame clones and is missing some. The sample contains fewer than 100,000 clones, roughly 83% of which appear only once. Details on this clone: Antigen specificity is unknown.

The sequencing here drew on PBMCs, taken 255 days after intestinal transplant. The TCR sequence derives from a human patient who received an intestinal transplant, so some T cells may come from the graft donor. The chain links TRBV15 to TRBJ1-4; TRBD1 might be the D (5 bases). The chain's CDR3 is CATSRDDSTNEKLFF. CDR3 nucleotides: TGTGCCACCAGCAGAGATGACAGCACTAATGAAAAACTGTTTTTT.